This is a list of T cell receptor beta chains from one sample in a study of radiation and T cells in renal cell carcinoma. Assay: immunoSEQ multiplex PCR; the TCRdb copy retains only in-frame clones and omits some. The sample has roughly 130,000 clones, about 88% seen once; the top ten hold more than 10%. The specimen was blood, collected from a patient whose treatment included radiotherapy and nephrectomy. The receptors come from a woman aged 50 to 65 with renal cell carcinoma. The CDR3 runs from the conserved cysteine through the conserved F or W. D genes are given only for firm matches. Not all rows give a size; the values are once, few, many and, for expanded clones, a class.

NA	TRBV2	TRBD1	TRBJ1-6	CASSDILTGGARNSPLHF	TGTGCCAGCAGCGATATTCTTACAGGGGGCGCGCGTAATTCACCCCTCCACTTT
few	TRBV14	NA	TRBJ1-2	CASSQVQGYGYTF	TGTGCCAGCAGCCAAGTACAGGGCTATGGCTACACCTTC
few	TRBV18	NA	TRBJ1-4	CASSPRRGLSGKLFF	TGTGCCAGCTCACCACGCCGGGGTCTGAGTGGAAAACTGTTTTTT
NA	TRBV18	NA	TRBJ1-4	CASSPRGTAGNEKLFF	TGTGCCAGCTCACCACGGGGGACCGCTGGTAATGAAAAACTGTTTTTT
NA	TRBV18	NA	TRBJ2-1	CASSDRNSYNEQFF	TGTGCCAGCTCAGACAGGAACTCCTACAATGAGCAGTTCTTC
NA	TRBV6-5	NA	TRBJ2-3	CASSYGARTTVTQYF	TGTGCCAGCAGTTATGGGGCCCGCACCACAGTTACGCAGTATTTT
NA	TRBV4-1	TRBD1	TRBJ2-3	CASSLQGAMGTDTQYF	TGCGCCAGCAGCTTACAGGGGGCTATGGGAACAGATACGCAGTATTTT
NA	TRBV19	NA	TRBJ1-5	CASSIQDTGSGQPQHF	TGTGCCAGTAGTATACAAGACACTGGAAGTGGTCAGCCCCAGCATTTT
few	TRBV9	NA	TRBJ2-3	CASSVRRGTDTQYF	TGTGCCAGCAGCGTACGGCGGGGAACAGATACGCAGTATTTT
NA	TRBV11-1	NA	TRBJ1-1	CAAGFGQVNTEAFF	TGTGCCGCGGGGTTTGGACAAGTGAACACTGAAGCTTTCTTT
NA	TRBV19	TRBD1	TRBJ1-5	CASTTARDRLNNQPQHF	TGTGCCAGTACTACAGCCCGGGACAGGTTAAACAATCAGCCCCAGCATTTT
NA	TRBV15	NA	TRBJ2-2	CATMGDYMNTGELFF	TGTGCCACCATGGGCGATTATATGAACACCGGGGAGCTGTTTTTT
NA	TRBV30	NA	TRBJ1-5	CAWSDGGGQPQHF	TGTGCCTGGAGCGACGGGGGAGGTCAGCCCCAGCATTTT
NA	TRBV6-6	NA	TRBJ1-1	CASRSRGPENTEAFF	TGTGCCAGCAGGTCGAGGGGACCGGAGAACACTGAAGCTTTCTTT
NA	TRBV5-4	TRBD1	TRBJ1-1	CASSWGTANTEAFF	TGTGCCAGCAGCTGGGGGACAGCGAACACTGAAGCTTTCTTT
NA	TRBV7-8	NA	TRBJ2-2	CASRPSGREHGELFF	TGTGCCAGCAGGCCGTCGGGCAGGGAGCACGGGGAGCTGTTTTTT
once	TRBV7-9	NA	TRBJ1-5	CASAPLGNSNQPQHF	TGTGCCAGCGCTCCCCTGGGAAATAGCAATCAGCCCCAGCATTTT
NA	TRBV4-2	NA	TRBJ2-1	CASSQDQTGFYNEQFF	TGTGCCAGCAGCCAAGATCAAACGGGATTCTACAATGAGCAGTTCTTC
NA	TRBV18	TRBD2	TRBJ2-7	CASSPGTSSYEQYF	TGTGCCAGCTCACCGGGGACTAGTAGCTACGAGCAGTACTTC
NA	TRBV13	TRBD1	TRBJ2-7	CASSFYGTGNSYEQYF	TGTGCCAGCAGCTTTTACGGGACAGGGAACTCCTACGAGCAGTACTTC
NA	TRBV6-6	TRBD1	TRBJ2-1	CASSYRGQGGNEQFF	TGTGCCAGCAGTTATAGGGGACAGGGGGGCAATGAGCAGTTCTTC
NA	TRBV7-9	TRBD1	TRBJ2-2	CASSFLAGTGSSGELFF	TGTGCCAGCAGCTTCCTGGCCGGGACAGGGTCTTCAGGGGAGCTGTTTTTT
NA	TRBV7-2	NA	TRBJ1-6	CASSLVAFSPLHF	TGTGCCAGCAGCTTAGTGGCATTCTCACCCCTCCACTTT
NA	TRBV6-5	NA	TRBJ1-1	CASSISGTQAFF	TGTGCCAGCAGTATTTCCGGGACACAAGCTTTCTTT
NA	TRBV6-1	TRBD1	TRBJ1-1	CASITPGGNTEAFF	TGTGCCAGCATTACCCCAGGGGGCAACACTGAAGCTTTCTTT
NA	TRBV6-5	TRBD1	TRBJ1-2	CASSAKGTVYGYTF	TGTGCCAGCAGTGCCAAGGGGACAGTATATGGCTACACCTTC
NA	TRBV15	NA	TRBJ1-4	CATSPGRMSEKLFF	TGTGCCACCAGCCCTGGCCGGATGAGTGAAAAACTGTTTTTT
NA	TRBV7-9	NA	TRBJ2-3	CASSFFNSGDTQYF	TGTGCCAGCAGCTTTTTTAATTCTGGGGATACGCAGTATTTT
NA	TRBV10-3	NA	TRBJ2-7	CAISDPRTYEQYF	TGTGCCATCAGTGATCCCCGGACCTACGAGCAGTACTTC
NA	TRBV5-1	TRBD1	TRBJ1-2	CASSYGDSSYGYTF	TGCGCCAGCAGCTACGGGGACAGTTCCTATGGCTACACCTTC
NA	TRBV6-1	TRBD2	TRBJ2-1	CASSEGLAGNNEQFF	TGTGCCAGCAGTGAAGGACTAGCGGGGAACAATGAGCAGTTCTTC
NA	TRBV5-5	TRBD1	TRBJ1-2	CASTPTGGSNYGYTF	TGTGCCAGCACCCCGACAGGGGGCAGTAACTATGGCTACACCTTC
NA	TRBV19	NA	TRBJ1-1	CASSLGELMNTEAFF	TGTGCCAGCTCCCTAGGGGAACTTATGAACACTGAAGCTTTCTTT
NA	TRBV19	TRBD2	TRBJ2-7	CASSSSGVSYEQYF	TGTGCCAGTAGTAGTAGCGGGGTTTCCTACGAGCAGTACTTC
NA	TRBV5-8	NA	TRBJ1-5	CASSLGARGQPQHF	TGTGCCAGCAGCTTGGGGGCCAGGGGACAGCCCCAGCATTTT
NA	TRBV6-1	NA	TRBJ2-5	CASKAVFAQETQYF	TGTGCCAGCAAGGCAGTCTTCGCCCAAGAGACCCAGTACTTC
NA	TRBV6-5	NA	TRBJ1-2	CASSLMGGIVRGYTF	TGTGCCAGCAGTTTAATGGGCGGAATCGTCCGTGGCTACACCTTC
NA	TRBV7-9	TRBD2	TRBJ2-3	CASSPLAGAADTQYF	TGTGCCAGCAGCCCCCTAGCGGGGGCGGCAGATACGCAGTATTTT
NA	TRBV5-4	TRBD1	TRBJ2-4	CASSREGAVKNIQYF	TGTGCCAGCAGCCGCGAGGGGGCTGTCAAAAACATTCAGTACTTC
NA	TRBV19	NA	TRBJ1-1	CASSINGPEAFF	TGTGCCAGTAGTATCAATGGACCTGAAGCTTTCTTT
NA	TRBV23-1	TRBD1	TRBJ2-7	CASSQGQGSPSYEQYF	TGCGCCAGCAGTCAAGGACAGGGATCTCCCTCCTACGAGCAGTACTTC
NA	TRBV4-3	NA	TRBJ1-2	CASSQDLRGRSYGYTF	TGCGCCAGCAGCCAAGATCTCCGGGGGCGTAGCTATGGCTACACCTTC
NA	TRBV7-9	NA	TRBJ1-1	CASSSEGGLEAFF	TGTGCCAGCAGCTCGGAGGGGGGGCTTGAAGCTTTCTTT
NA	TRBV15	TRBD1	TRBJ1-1	CATSQTGGDTEAFF	TGTGCCACGTCCCAAACAGGGGGGGACACTGAAGCTTTCTTT
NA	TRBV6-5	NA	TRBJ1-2	CASSSPGTPYGYTF	TGTGCCAGCAGTTCGCCGGGGACACCCTATGGCTACACCTTC
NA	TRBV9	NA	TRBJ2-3	CASSYRTNLNTDTQYF	TGTGCCAGCAGTTACCGGACTAACCTAAACACAGATACGCAGTATTTT